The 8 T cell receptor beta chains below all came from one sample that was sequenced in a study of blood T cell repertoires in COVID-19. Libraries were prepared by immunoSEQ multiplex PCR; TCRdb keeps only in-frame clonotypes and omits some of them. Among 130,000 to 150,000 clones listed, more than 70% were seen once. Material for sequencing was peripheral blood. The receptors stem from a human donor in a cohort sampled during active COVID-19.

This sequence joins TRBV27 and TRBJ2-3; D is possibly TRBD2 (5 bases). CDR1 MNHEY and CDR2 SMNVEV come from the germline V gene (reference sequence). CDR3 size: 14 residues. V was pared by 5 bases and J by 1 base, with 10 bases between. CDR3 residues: CASSRPGGTDTQYF. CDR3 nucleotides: TGTGCCAGCAGTAGGCCCGGGGGCACAGATACGCAGTATTTT.

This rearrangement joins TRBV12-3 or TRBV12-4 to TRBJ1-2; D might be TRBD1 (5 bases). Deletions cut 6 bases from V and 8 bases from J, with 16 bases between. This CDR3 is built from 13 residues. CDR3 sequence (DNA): TGTGCCAGCAGCCCCGGCAGGGCGGTCGGCTACACCTTC. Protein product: CASSPGRAVGYTF.

The CDR3 protein is CASSLIPRGRSNTGELFF. The CDR3 DNA sequence: TGTGCCAGCAGCTTAATTCCGAGGGGGCGGTCGAACACCGGGGAGCTGTTTTTT. The chain has TRBV7-3 and TRBJ2-2, with TRBD1 matching 7 bases. Germline-derived CDR1 and CDR2 are SGHTA and FQGTGA. V lost 1 base, J lost 0 bases, and 8 bases stayed unmatched. The CDR3 runs to 18 residues.

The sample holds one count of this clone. CDR3 in DNA: TGTGCCAGCAGTGTGACAGCCAATCAGCCCCAGCATTTT. Translating gives CASSVTANQPQHF. The V gene is TRBV6-4, the J gene TRBJ1-5; D may be TRBD1 (5 bases). Looked up from germline, CDR1 is MRHNA and CDR2 is SNTAGT. The CDR3 length is 13 residues. The V and J ends lost 4 bases and 3 bases respectively, with 7 bases between them.

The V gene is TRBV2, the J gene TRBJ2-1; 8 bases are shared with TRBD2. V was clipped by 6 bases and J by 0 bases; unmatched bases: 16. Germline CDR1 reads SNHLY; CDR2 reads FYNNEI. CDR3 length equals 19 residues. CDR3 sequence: CASSPGRGGRLSSYNEQFF. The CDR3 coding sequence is TGTGCCAGCAGCCCTGGCCGGGGGGGACGGCTGAGCTCCTACAATGAGCAGTTCTTC.

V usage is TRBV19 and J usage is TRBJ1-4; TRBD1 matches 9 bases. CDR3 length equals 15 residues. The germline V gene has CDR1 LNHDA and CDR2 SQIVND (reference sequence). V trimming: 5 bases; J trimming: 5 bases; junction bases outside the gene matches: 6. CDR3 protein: CASSPLTGGNEKLFF. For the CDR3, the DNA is TGTGCCAGTAGTCCCCTGACAGGGGGGAATGAAAAACTGTTTTTT.

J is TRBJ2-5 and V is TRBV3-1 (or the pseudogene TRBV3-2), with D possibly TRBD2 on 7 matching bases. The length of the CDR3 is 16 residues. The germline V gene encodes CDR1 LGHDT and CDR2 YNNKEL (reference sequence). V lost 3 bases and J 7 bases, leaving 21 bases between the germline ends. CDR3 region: CASSHPGEGGRGTQYF. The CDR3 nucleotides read TGTGCCAGCAGCCACCCTGGTGAGGGGGGGCGGGGGACCCAGTACTTC.

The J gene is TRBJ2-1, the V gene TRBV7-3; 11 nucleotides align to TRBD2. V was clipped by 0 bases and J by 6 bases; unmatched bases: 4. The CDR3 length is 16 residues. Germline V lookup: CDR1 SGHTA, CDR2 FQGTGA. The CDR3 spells CASSLTTLAGGNEQFF. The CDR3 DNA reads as TGTGCCAGCAGCTTAACGACCCTAGCGGGAGGCAATGAGCAGTTCTTC.